This TCR beta chain was profiled in a study of blood T cell repertoires in COVID-19 (TCRdb year 2020). Regarding the study in general: Samples covering the acute and convalescent phases of COVID-19 were provided by collaborators in the United States, Italy and Spain. The prospective study material was composed of cDNA or gDNA derived from T cells, B-cell-depleted T cells, or PBMCs. Subjects who had been exposed to COVID-19, were actively infected with it, or had recovered from it provided the deeply sampled blood TCRbeta repertoires that made up the dataset. A freely available public database, intended as a resource for researchers studying the immune response to SARS-CoV-2, is where the repertoires were released. The samples were drawn from the first 160 participants of the ongoing ImmuneRACE study and from more than 1,000 subjects provided by 6 global collaborators. A de-identified subject ID, COVID-19 status, age in years and sex were almost always included in the sample metadata. Where available, HLA class I and class II types were obtained from metadata supplied by the sample provider rather than from assay-based typing.

The germline V gene (reference sequence) sets CDR1 to SGHNT and CDR2 to YYREEE. A distance of 13 bases separates the germline ends of V and J, which lose 6 bases and 4 bases respectively. The CDR3 numbers 13 residues from cysteine through phenylalanine. Only the CDR3 DNA stays, 39 bases, in frame from base 1. TCRbeta CDR3 regions were amplified from genomic DNA using the immunoSEQ Assay, a bias-controlled multiplex PCR. In the authors' own workflow: The number of nucleated cells in each sample was estimated from the amplification of reference gene primers within the assay. To quantify the absolute abundance of each unique TCRbeta CDR3 rearrangement, sequence reads were collapsed and filtered. For each sample, productive Simpson clonality was calculated as the square root of Simpson's diversity index over productive rearrangements. TCRdb carries this immuneACCESS record with in-frame sequences only. Its versions omit some clonotypes, under half of them owing to an unresolved V gene in the studies checked, with the rest unexplained. V and J calls and clone size follow that table, whereas D and trimming were derived from the DNA. Recorded for this sample are a few hundred thousand clones; around 84% of them occurred a single time. More than 9% of the sample lies in the top ten.

About this clone itself: No cognate antigen has been identified for it. Qualities for individual bases were not recorded, and no much larger clone is one base off.

At one collaborating source in Seattle, patients were enrolled during active infection and were followed longitudinally through the course of disease. Whole blood was collected in K2EDTA tubes by collaborating institutions according to the institutions' own protocols. For TCRbeta analysis, collaborator samples were shipped as frozen whole blood, as isolated PBMCs, or as DNA extracted from either sample type. Broader findings and caveats from the paper: The amount of clinical and demographic metadata varied by source and participant and was provided uncurated.

The sequence was obtained from a woman older than 75 with COVID-19, enrolled during active disease. The specimen sequenced was peripheral blood. The receptor chain draws on TRBV5-4 and TRBJ1-1, with the D gene too uncertain to name. The bases read TGTGCCAGCACCAAACGTCGGGGCACTGAAGCTTTCTTT. Translated, it gives CASTKRRGTEAFF.